This T cell receptor beta chain was profiled in a study of shared clonotypes between healthy human individuals. Findings of the study overall: Larger estimated richness was generally recorded for naive subsets relative to memory subsets. Apart from blood, nothing was sampled; tissue repertoires likely differ.

The ends were cut back, 2 bases at V and 2 bases at J, with 10 bases in the middle. The CDR3 totals 14 residues. The germline gives CDR1 GTSNPN, CDR2 SVGIG (reference sequence). Concerning this clone itself: Its antigen is unknown.

Free of recent acute infections or vaccinations, the donors were healthy HIV-negative adults. Partitioning of CD4+ cells yielded a CD45RA+ naive subset and a CD45RA-negative memory subset. Clones were read by immunoSEQ multiplex PCR, and TCRdb kept only the in-frame ones, dropping some. The sample yields 2 million to 2.5 million clones, 85% to 95% seen once. The rearrangement uses TRBV30 and TRBJ1-5; D is uncertain. Input material: naive CD4+ T cells sorted from blood. Subset denoted: CD45RA+ positively selected. This receptor was taken from a man aged 18 to 30 in good health. CDR3 residues: CAWSLSQGNQPQHF. The CDR3 nucleotides read TGTGCCTGGAGTCTGAGCCAGGGCAATCAGCCCCAGCATTTT.